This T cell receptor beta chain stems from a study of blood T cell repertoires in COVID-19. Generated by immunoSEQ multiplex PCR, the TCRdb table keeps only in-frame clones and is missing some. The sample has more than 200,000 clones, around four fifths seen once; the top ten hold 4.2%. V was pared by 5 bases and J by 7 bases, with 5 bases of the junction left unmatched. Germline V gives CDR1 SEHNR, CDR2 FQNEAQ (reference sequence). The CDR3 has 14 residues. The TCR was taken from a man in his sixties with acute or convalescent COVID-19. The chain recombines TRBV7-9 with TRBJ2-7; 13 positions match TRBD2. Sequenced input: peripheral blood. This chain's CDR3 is CASSRTSGSGEQYF. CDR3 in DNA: TGTGCCAGCAGCCGGACTAGCGGGAGCGGTGAGCAGTACTTC.